Listed below are T cell receptor beta chains from one sample, sequenced in a study of a mutant IDH1 vaccine in newly diagnosed glioma. Libraries were prepared by immunoSEQ multiplex PCR; TCRdb keeps only in-frame clonotypes and omits some of them. The repertoire has tens of thousands of clones, about three quarters of them found once; the top ten carry less than 2%. Sequencing used PBMCs, obtained from a glioma patient treated with radiotherapy, temozolomide or both. Receptor source: a woman aged 40 to 55 with glioma. CDR3s include the opening cysteine and the closing phenylalanine or tryptophan. D genes are given only for firm matches. Not all rows give a size; the values are once, few, many and, for expanded clones, a class.

CDR3 DNA	CDR3 protein	J gene	clone size	V gene	D gene
TGTGCCAGCAGTGAAGTATTCAGCCTCCTTATAGTGGAGCTGTTTTTT	CASSEVFSLLIVELFF	TRBJ2-2	.	TRBV25-1	.
TGTGCCAGCAGGGACTGGGAAGAGACCCAGTACTTC	CASRDWEETQYF	TRBJ2-5	.	TRBV6-5	.
TGCGCCAGCAGCTTGCGGGGGGCCTCCTACGAGCAGTACTTC	CASSLRGASYEQYF	TRBJ2-7	.	TRBV5-1	.
TGTGCCAGCAGTTGGAAGAGGGGCGAGCAGTACTTC	CASSWKRGEQYF	TRBJ2-7	.	TRBV6-5	.
TGCGCCAGCAGCGGACAGATGAACACTGAAGCTTTCTTT	CASSGQMNTEAFF	TRBJ1-1	.	TRBV4-3	.
TGTGCCAGCAGCTTGGAAGGTCTGCTGAGTTACGAGCAGTACTTC	CASSLEGLLSYEQYF	TRBJ2-7	.	TRBV5-4	.
TGTGCCAGCAGCTTTGGGACAGGGGTGGCCGAGCAGTACTTC	CASSFGTGVAEQYF	TRBJ2-7	.	TRBV5-6	TRBD1
TGCAGCGCCGGAAGGCCAGACACAGATACGCAGTATTTT	CSAGRPDTDTQYF	TRBJ2-3	.	TRBV29-1	.
TGTGCCAGCAGTTACGAGGCTGGGGGGAATCAGCCCCAGCATTTT	CASSYEAGGNQPQHF	TRBJ1-5	once	TRBV6-5	.
TGTGCCAGCAGCTTAGGCCAGGGGGAGACAGAGACCCAGTACTTC	CASSLGQGETETQYF	TRBJ2-5	once	TRBV7-8	TRBD1
TGTGCCAGCAGATCCCCGGGGGGGGTAGACACCTTC	CASRSPGGVDTF	TRBJ1-2	.	TRBV6-5	.
TGCGCCAGCAGCCTATCACAGGGTAGAGCTTTCTTT	CASSLSQGRAFF	TRBJ1-1	.	TRBV5-1	.
TGTGCCAGCAGGAGGGGGTCTGGCTATGGCTACACCTTC	CASRRGSGYGYTF	TRBJ1-2	.	TRBV6-5	.
TGTGCCAGCAGTCGGGACAGGTGGAACGATCAGCCCCAGCATTTT	CASSRDRWNDQPQHF	TRBJ1-5	.	TRBV6-5	TRBD1
TGTGCCAGCAGCTTGGTTGGGCAGGGTGGAAGTGATGGCTACACCTTC	CASSLVGQGGSDGYTF	TRBJ1-2	.	TRBV5-6	.
TGTGCCAGCAGCCCGGACAGGGGGCTCTATGGCTACACCTTC	CASSPDRGLYGYTF	TRBJ1-2	.	TRBV7-9	TRBD1
TGTGCCAGCACATGGGGGGCGGATTACGAGCAGTACTTC	CASTWGADYEQYF	TRBJ2-7	.	TRBV2	.
TGTGCCTGGAGTGCCACGGACAGGGGTGGCGAAAAACTGTTTTTT	CAWSATDRGGEKLFF	TRBJ1-4	.	TRBV30	TRBD1